This TCR beta chain was recorded in a study of T cells in Graves' hyperthyroidism and ophthalmopathy (dated by TCRdb to between 2018 and 2020). Turning to the overall study: Peripheral blood samples were taken at the time of initial diagnosis, prior to any treatment. The study also compared thyroid tissue and blood T-cell repertoires from about 6 Graves' hyperthyroidism patients. Prospective prediction of ophthalmopathy was tested in an independent validation cohort of approximately 18 hyperthyroidism patients and 15 to 17 patients who later progressed to ophthalmopathy. Following sampling, methimazole starting at 30 mg daily was given to hyperthyroidism patients, and high-dose intravenous methylprednisolone was given to ophthalmopathy patients. To identify TCR V-J signatures that set the groups apart, the researchers used a discovery cohort of 95 to 100 patients, made up of 43 with Graves' ophthalmopathy and approximately 57 with stable Graves' hyperthyroidism. For training and testing, the 100 or so patients in the discovery cohort were randomly divided in a 7:3 ratio. According to the paper, TCR Vbeta CDR3 sequencing was carried out on roughly 130 peripheral blood samples, which came from under 50 ophthalmopathy, under 85 hyperthyroidism and about 17 progressor patients. Broad study findings and their caveats: During validation, the model predicted progression to ophthalmopathy a median of around six months ahead of onset, with around 70% sensitivity and about 75% specificity. A model built on a 13 V-J signature distinguished ophthalmopathy from stable hyperthyroidism, reaching about 89% sensitivity and around 81% specificity in cross-validation and 80%/75% in testing. Most expanded thyroid clonotypes (frequency above 0.001) were also detected in blood, a finding suggesting that blood repertoires may reflect thyroid immune responses. Sample size was not statistically predetermined, and investigators were not blinded to group allocation.

Looking up the germline V gene yields CDR1 SGHAT and CDR2 FQNNGV. From the cysteine through the phenylalanine, the CDR3 covers 15 amino acids. The only DNA kept is the CDR3, 45 bases in frame from the first base. V ends up 1 base short and J 5 bases short, with an unmatched junction base count of 7. A patient counted as having stable Graves' hyperthyroidism if no progression to ophthalmopathy occurred over 18 months of follow-up. The hyperthyroidism patients were between 18 and 65 years old and newly diagnosed, with a disease duration of less than 2 months. Patients with uncontrolled infections, other autoimmune diseases, pregnancy or lactation were excluded. Diagnoses were based on clinical symptoms, serum thyroxine and TRAb, thyroid ultrasound and orbital computed tomography. PBMCs were isolated from about 10 ml of fresh peripheral blood by Ficoll-Paque density gradient centrifugation. Total RNA was extracted using Trizol reagent, and RNA quality was assessed on an Agilent 2100 Bioanalyzer.

In the case of this clonotype: Which antigen it targets is not known. No base qualities exist here, and no much larger clone lies one base off it.

The TCR beta CDR3 regions were amplified from the RNA transcripts. The TCR CDR3 was subjected to a first round of RT-PCR using the HTBI primer set and the Qiagen OneStep RT-PCR kit. Libraries were constructed in a second round of multiplex PCR, after which size selection and purification were performed. Sequencing of the libraries was done on an Illumina HiSeq2000 using paired-end 100 bp reads. As for the original processing: SOAPnuke was used to process the raw data, removing reads that contained adapters or uncalled bases, had a mean Phred below 15, or lacked an exact match to the constant primer or identifier. High-quality paired reads were merged with COPE v1.2.5, and unique nucleotide sequences were defined as clonotypes. MiTCR v1.1 was used to align clonotypes to the IMGT TRBV, TRBD and TRBJ reference segments. Only V-J combinations with frequency above 0.0001, covering 99.2% of repertoires, were analysed. The TCS score was defined as F50 (clonal expansion) divided by E x V (chaos), with BLOSUM62-based TCRdist calculated between CDR3 peptides within each V-J. Welch's t-statistics and random forest reduced 500 to 650 V-J features to 10 to 15, which were used in a naive Bayes classifier (R e1071). The public reads were quality trimmed at Q25 with fastp and then assembled into clones with MiXCR by TCRdb, keeping productive beta chains. Here each entry gathers all rows of one CDR3 protein and keeps the most common genes and DNA. None of the V and J calls come from the authors' own analysis; TCRdb made them. The sample yields a few hundred thousand distinct CDR3 sequences; around 25% were counted once. Roughly 70% of the sample lies in the top ten.

This sequence was found in a man aged 50 to 59 with Graves' hyperthyroidism. This chain joins TRBV11-2 to TRBJ1-1, with TRBD1 matching 7 junction bases. The specimen sequenced was blood. The CDR3 reads CASSLVAGGWTEAFF. The bases are TGTGCCAGCAGCTTAGTGGCAGGGGGTTGGACTGAAGCTTTCTTT.